This TCR beta chain was recovered during a study of tumor-infiltrating lymphocytes in oesophageal squamous cell carcinoma. Only one count was recorded for this clonotype. TCRdb used MiXCR to reprocess the PCR reads, holding one entry per CDR3 protein. The repertoire holds approximately 13,000 distinct CDR3 sequences, with 45% to 50% as singletons. From germline, CDR1 is SGHTA and CDR2 FQGNSA. The CDR3 extends over 14 amino acids. The sample was blood. This chain links TRBV7-2 with TRBJ2-5; 7 bases map to TRBD2. The better agreement between TRBJ2-7 and the DNA end casts doubt on the J call. This TCR was sampled from a male donor with esophageal squamous cell carcinoma. CDR3 region: CASSPWTSSYEQYF. The CDR3 DNA reads TGTGCCAGCAGCCCCTGGACTAGTTCCTACGAGCAGTACTTC.